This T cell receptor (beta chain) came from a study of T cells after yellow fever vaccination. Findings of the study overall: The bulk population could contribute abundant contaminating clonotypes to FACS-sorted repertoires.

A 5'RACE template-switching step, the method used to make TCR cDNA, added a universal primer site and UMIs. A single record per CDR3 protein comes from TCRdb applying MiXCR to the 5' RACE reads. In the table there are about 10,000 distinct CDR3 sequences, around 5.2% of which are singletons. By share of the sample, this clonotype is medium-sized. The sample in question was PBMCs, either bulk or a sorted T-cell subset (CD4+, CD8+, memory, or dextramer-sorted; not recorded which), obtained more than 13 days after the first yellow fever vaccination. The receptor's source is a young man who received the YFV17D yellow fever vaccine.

The CDR3 coding sequence is TGCGCCAGCAGCTTCGTCGGGCGCCTAAACACCGGGGAGCTGTTTTTT. It specifies CASSFVGRLNTGELFF. V is TRBV5-1 and J is TRBJ2-2; unclear D gene. CDR3 length: 16 amino acids. In germline, CDR1 is SGHRS, CDR2 YFSETQ. The ends were cut back, 2 bases at V and 2 bases at J, with 13 bases in the middle.